This passage covers 11 T cell receptor beta chains from one sample sequenced in a study of T cells in Graves' hyperthyroidism and ophthalmopathy. Amplified TCR beta CDR3 regions derived from RNA transcripts. An initial round of RT-PCR targeting the TCR CDR3 relied on the HTBI primer set. TCRdb passed the multiplex PCR reads through MiXCR, listing each CDR3 protein once. The sample holds 280,000 or so distinct CDR3 sequences; around 15% are singletons and the top ten take about 30%. The sequencing sample was made of blood. These receptors were obtained from a woman aged 45 to 65 with Graves' hyperthyroidism that later progressed to Graves' ophthalmopathy.

The chain has TRBV28 and TRBJ1-1; 7 nucleotides align to TRBD1. The CDR3 extends over 16 amino acids. V gave up 5 bases and J gave up 0 bases; unmatched junction bases: 9. Germline V gene lookup returns CDR1 MDHEN and CDR2 SYDVKM. DNA of the CDR3: TGTGCCAGCAGTCCGGGGGGACAGCGAGTGAACACTGAAGCTTTCTTT. Its translation is CASSPGGQRVNTEAFF.

This rearrangement joins TRBV5-1 to TRBJ1-2; 9 nucleotides line up with TRBD1. This CDR3 is 14 amino acids long. Germline CDR1 SGHRS, CDR2 YFSETQ. V was pared by 7 bases and J by 2 bases, with 6 bases of the junction left unmatched. CDR3 loop: CASRTGGFNYGYTF. The CDR3 bases are TGCGCCAGCCGTACAGGGGGCTTCAACTATGGCTACACCTTC.

This clonotype was recorded a few times. With a much larger clone just one base away, this may be a read error. The chain uses TRBV27 and TRBJ1-1; possibly TRBD1 for D (6 bases). From germline, CDR1 is MNHEY and CDR2 SMNVEV (reference sequence). The CDR3 spans 14 residues. The CDR3 DNA reads as TGTGCCGGCAGGGGAGGGGGAAGGGACACTGAAGCTTTCTTT. Its protein product is CAGRGGGRDTEAFF.

On this clonotype: It may be a read error: a sequence one base away is much more abundant. V gene TRBV10-3 combines with J gene TRBJ1-2, with 12 bases that match TRBD1. CDR1 ENHRY and CDR2 SYGVKD come from the germline V gene. The CDR3 totals 14 residues. V dropped 6 bases and J dropped 4; count of bases not matched to a gene: 3. CDR3 nucleotide sequence: TGTGCCATCAGCCGGGACAGGGGGCTCTATGGCTACACCTTC. It encodes CAISRDRGLYGYTF.

The table lists this clonotype with many counts. The chain has TRBV11-2 and TRBJ2-1; D call uncertain. The CDR3 is 13 residues long. V lost 1 base and J lost 10, with 11 bases in between. Germline V CDR1 and CDR2: SGHAT, FQNNGV. CDR3 protein: CASSLGPQLEQFF. The CDR3 nucleotides read TGTGCCAGCAGCTTAGGTCCACAGTTGGAGCAGTTCTTC.

The chain has TRBV9 and TRBJ1-3, with D tentatively TRBD1 (5 bases). Trimming removed 0 bases at V and 2 bases at J, with 6 bases between. CDR1 is SGDLS and CDR2 is YYNGEE in the germline V gene. This CDR3 has 14 residues. CDR3 DNA sequence: TGTGCCAGCAGCGTAGGGGACGCTGGAAACACCATATATTTT. This translates into CASSVGDAGNTIYF.

The V and J genes are TRBV5-6 and TRBJ2-1, with D tentatively TRBD2 (6 bases). Germline V lookup: CDR1 SGHDT, CDR2 YYEEEE. Trimming stripped 5 bases from V and 7 bases from J, with 10 bases between. This CDR3 is built from 12 residues. As DNA, the CDR3 is TGTGCCAGCAGGTACGCGGGGAATGAGCAGTTCTTC. Its translation is CASRYAGNEQFF.

Note on this clonotype: A much bigger clone sits one base away, suggesting this may be a read error. In nucleotides, the CDR3 is TGTGCCAGCAGCTCACGATCTAGCACAGATACGCAGTGTTTT. Protein: CASSSRSSTDTQCF. This chain links TRBV5-4 with TRBJ2-3; maybe TRBD2 (5 bases). This CDR3 has 14 amino acids. Germline V gives CDR1 SGHNT, CDR2 YYREEE (reference sequence).

This chain links TRBV7-9 with TRBJ1-2; TRBD1 is a possible D gene (5 bases). The CDR3 is 16 amino acids. Germline CDR1 reads SEHNR; CDR2 reads FQNEAQ (reference sequence). V gave up 3 bases and J gave up 2 bases, with 16 bases separating them. This CDR3 is CASSLDAGKGNYGYTF. In DNA form, the CDR3 reads TGTGCCAGCAGCTTGGACGCAGGGAAGGGAAACTATGGCTACACCTTC.

This clonotype appeared many times. This rearrangement joins TRBV2 to TRBJ1-2; D perhaps matches TRBD1 (5 bases). Germline-derived CDR1 and CDR2 are SNHLY and FYNNEI. This CDR3 comprises 14 residues. V was cut by 1 base and J by 3 bases, with 9 bases left in between. CDR3 residues: CASSEGGFDYGYTF. The DNA of the CDR3 is TGTGCCAGCAGTGAAGGGGGCTTCGACTATGGCTACACCTTC. Supplemented by reference TRBV2 and TRBJ1-2, the full variable domain reads EPEVTQTPSHQVTQMGQEVILRCVPISNHLYFYWYRQILGQKVEFLVSFYNNEISEKSEIFDDQFSVERPDGSNFTLKIRSTKLEDSAMYFCASSEGGFDYGYTFGSGTRLTVV.

This clonotype was picked up a small number of times. V and J are TRBV20-1 and TRBJ2-3; 11 bases agree with TRBD2. CDR1 and CDR2 (germline): DFQATT, SNEGSKA (reference sequence). V was pared by 3 bases and J by 1 base, with 12 bases of the junction left unmatched. This CDR3 comprises 18 residues. Here the CDR3 reads CSASLLAGGRAGTDTQYF. DNA for the CDR3: TGCAGTGCTAGTCTTCTAGCGGGAGGAAGGGCCGGCACAGATACGCAGTATTTT.